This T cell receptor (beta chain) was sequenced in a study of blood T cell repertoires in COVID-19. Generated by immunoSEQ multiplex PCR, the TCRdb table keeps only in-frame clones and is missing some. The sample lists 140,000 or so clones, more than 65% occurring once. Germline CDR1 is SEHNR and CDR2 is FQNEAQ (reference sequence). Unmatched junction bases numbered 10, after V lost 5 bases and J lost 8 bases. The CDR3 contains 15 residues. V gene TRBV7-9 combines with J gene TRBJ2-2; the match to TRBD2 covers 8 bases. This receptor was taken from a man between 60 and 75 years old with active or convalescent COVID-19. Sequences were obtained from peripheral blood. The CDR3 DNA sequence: TGTGCCAGCAGCCACCGGGGGGGCCTGGTGGGGGAGCTGTTTTTT. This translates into CASSHRGGLVGELFF.